Presented here are 14 T cell receptor beta chains from one specimen sequenced in a study of T cells in Graves' hyperthyroidism and ophthalmopathy. What was amplified from RNA transcripts were TCR beta CDR3 regions. During a first-round RT-PCR of the TCR CDR3, the HTBI primer set was used. TCRdb redid the calling of the multiplex PCR reads with MiXCR, one entry per CDR3 protein. This table holds about 510,000 distinct CDR3 sequences, 46% found once. The sample taken for sequencing was peripheral blood or thyroid tissue (not recorded which). Receptor source: an adult woman with Graves' disease, either hyperthyroidism or ophthalmopathy (not recorded which).

CDR3 sequence: CASSPRLQGRGEQYF. The DNA for the CDR3 is TGTGCCAGCAGTCCTAGGCTGCAGGGGAGGGGCGAGCAGTACTTC. This chain links TRBV12-3 or TRBV12-4 with TRBJ2-7, with D possibly being TRBD2 (7 bases). Between the trimmed V and J ends, which lost 5 bases and 6 bases, there was a span of 20 bases. This CDR3 region has 15 residues.

The J gene is TRBJ1-4, the V gene TRBV10-3; no reliable D call. The length of the CDR3 is 13 residues. V was trimmed by 11 bases and J by 8 bases, leaving 18 bases between them. Germline CDR1 ENHRY, CDR2 SYGVKD. In DNA form, the CDR3 reads TGTGCCGCAGGACCTGAGGTGAAGGAAAAACTGTTTTTT. As protein: CAAGPEVKEKLFF.

This clonotype has more than one count but fewer than ten. The chain recombines TRBV2 with TRBJ1-1, with D possibly matching TRBD1 (5 bases). Germline V gives CDR1 SNHLY, CDR2 FYNNEI. V was cut by 8 bases and J by 1 base, with 20 bases left in between. The CDR3 has 16 residues. Here the CDR3 reads CASSPPSPTANTEAFF. DNA of the CDR3: TGTGCCAGCTCGCCCCCCTCCCCGACAGCGAACACTGAAGCTTTCTTT.

This clonotype has just a few counts. The V gene is TRBV10-2, the J gene TRBJ1-2, with TRBD1 as a possible D gene (5 bases). This CDR3 has 12 residues. Trimming removed 4 bases from V and 7 bases from J, with 10 bases in between. Germline assignment: CDR1 WSHSY and CDR2 SAAADI. This chain's CDR3 is CASSGGGPGYTF. DNA of the CDR3: TGCGCCAGCAGTGGCGGGGGTCCTGGCTACACCTTC.

The chain uses TRBV6-1 and TRBJ2-7, with 8 bases identical to TRBD2. This CDR3 spans 14 amino acids. The germline V gene encodes CDR1 MNHNS and CDR2 SASEGT. After removal of 0 bases from V and 6 bases from J, the junction contained 4 bases not matched to a gene. The CDR3 region has the DNA TGTGCCAGCAGTGAAGCCGGGAGGGCCCGCGAGCAGTACTTC. Its protein product is CASSEAGRAREQYF.

As concerns this clonotype: At one of its ends the junction is not consistent with the germline gene, which may arise from a read error. This sequence joins TRBV20-1 and TRBJ1-2; no firm D call. Per germline, CDR1 DFQATT and CDR2 SNEGSKA (reference sequence). The CDR3 spans 13 residues. The DNA of the CDR3 is TGTAGTGCTACCCGAAGCGCTAGCTATGGCCACACCTTC. It yields the protein CSATRSASYGHTF.

This clonotype was observed many times. This chain joins TRBV15 and TRBJ1-4; possibly TRBD1 for D (5 bases). Between the trimmed V and J ends, which lost 5 bases and 7 bases, there was a span of 11 bases. CDR3 length: 13 residues. The V gene's germline CDR1 is LNHNV and CDR2 YYDKDF (reference sequence). The CDR3 protein is CATSGTGREKLFF. The CDR3 nucleotides are TGTGCCACCAGCGGCACGGGACGTGAAAAACTGTTTTTT.

The J gene is TRBJ1-2, the V gene TRBV4-3; possibly TRBD1 for D (6 bases). V lost 3 bases to trimming and J lost 5 bases, with 16 bases between them. Germline V gene lookup returns CDR1 LGHNA and CDR2 YSLEER. The CDR3 consists of 15 residues. Here the CDR3 DNA reads TGCGCCAGCAGCCAGATGGGACATACAAAATATGGCTACACCTTC. It yields the protein CASSQMGHTKYGYTF.

This clonotype appeared once. The chain links TRBV29-1 to TRBJ1-1, with D uncertain. The ends were cut back, 8 bases at V and 8 bases at J, with 21 bases in the middle. CDR3 size: 13 residues. The germline gives CDR1 SQVTM, CDR2 ANQGSEA. The CDR3 loop is CSLRLAGGAEAFF. DNA of the CDR3: TGCAGCTTGCGACTAGCGGGTGGCGCGGAAGCTTTCTTT.

The rearrangement joins TRBV20-1 to TRBJ2-7; 9 nucleotides line up with TRBD1. CDR3 length equals 16 residues. CDR1 DFQATT and CDR2 SNEGSKA come from the germline V gene (reference sequence). V was clipped by 5 bases and J by 5 bases; unmatched bases: 16. In DNA form, the CDR3 reads TGCAGTGCTTGCGACAGGGGGAGTCCTCTAATCAACGAGCAGTACTTC. Its protein is CSACDRGSPLINEQYF.

The chain joins TRBV29-1 to TRBJ2-2, with TRBD1 as a possible D gene (6 bases). V gave up 0 bases and J gave up 6 bases, with 14 bases separating them. In germline, CDR1 is SQVTM, CDR2 ANQGSEA. The CDR3 contains 15 residues. CDR3 coding DNA: TGCAGCGTTGAAGATCCCACAGGGTTGGCCGGGGAGCTGTTTTTT. This encodes CSVEDPTGLAGELFF.

The table lists this clonotype with many counts. The V call is TRBV29-1, the J call TRBJ2-7; D gene ambiguous. CDR3 length: 13 amino acids. The V gene lost 1 base and the J gene lost 0 bases, with 7 bases spanning the gap. Germline CDR1 reads SQVTM; CDR2 reads ANQGSEA. The CDR3 DNA is TGCAGCGTTGAAGGTGGCACCTCCTACGAGCAGTACTTC. Protein sequence: CSVEGGTSYEQYF.

This rearrangement joins TRBV7-2 to TRBJ1-1; D is unclear. V was trimmed by 1 base and J by 4 bases, leaving 7 bases between them. The germline V gene has CDR1 SGHTA and CDR2 FQGNSA. This CDR3 has 13 amino acids. The CDR3 nucleotides are TGTGCCAGCAGCTTAGTGGGGTTCACTGAAGCTTTCTTT. Amino acids: CASSLVGFTEAFF. The whole variable domain, filled in from reference TRBV7-2 and TRBJ1-1, reads GAGVSQSPSNKVTEKGKDVELRCDPISGHTALYWYRQSLGQGLEFLIYFQGNSAPDKSGLPSDRFSAERTGGSVSTLTIQRTQQEDSAVYLCASSLVGFTEAFFGQGTRLTVV.

The chain uses TRBV11-2 and TRBJ2-5; unclear D gene. The length of the CDR3 is 13 residues. Germline-derived CDR1 and CDR2 are SGHAT and FQNNGV. The ends were cut back, 1 base at V and 0 bases at J, with 3 bases in the middle. The DNA for the CDR3 is TGTGCCAGCAGCTTAGTTAACCAAGAGACCCAGTACTTC. This codes for CASSLVNQETQYF.